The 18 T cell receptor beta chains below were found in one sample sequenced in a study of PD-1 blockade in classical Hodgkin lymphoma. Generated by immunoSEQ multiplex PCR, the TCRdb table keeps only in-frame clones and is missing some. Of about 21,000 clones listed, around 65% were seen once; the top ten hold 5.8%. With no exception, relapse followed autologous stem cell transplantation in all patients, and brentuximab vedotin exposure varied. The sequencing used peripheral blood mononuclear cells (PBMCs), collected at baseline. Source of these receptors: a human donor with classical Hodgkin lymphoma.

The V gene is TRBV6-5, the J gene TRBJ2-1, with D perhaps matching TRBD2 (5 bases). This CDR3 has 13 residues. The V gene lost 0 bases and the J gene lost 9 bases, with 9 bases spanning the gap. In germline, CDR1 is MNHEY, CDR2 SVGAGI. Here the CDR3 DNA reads TGTGCCAGCAGTTACTCGGGTGGGAGTGAGCAGTTCTTC. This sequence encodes CASSYSGGSEQFF.

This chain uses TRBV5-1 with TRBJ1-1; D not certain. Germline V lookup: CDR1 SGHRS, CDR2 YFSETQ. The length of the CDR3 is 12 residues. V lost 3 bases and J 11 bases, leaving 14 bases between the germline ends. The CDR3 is CASSSLEGSAFF. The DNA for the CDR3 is TGCGCCAGCAGCTCCCTGGAGGGCTCGGCTTTCTTT.

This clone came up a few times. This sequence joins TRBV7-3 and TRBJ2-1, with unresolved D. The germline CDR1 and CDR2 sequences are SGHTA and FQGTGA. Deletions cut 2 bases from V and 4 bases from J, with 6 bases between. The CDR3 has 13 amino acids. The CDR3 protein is CASSLAQYNEQFF. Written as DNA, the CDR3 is TGTGCCAGCAGCTTAGCGCAGTACAATGAGCAGTTCTTC.

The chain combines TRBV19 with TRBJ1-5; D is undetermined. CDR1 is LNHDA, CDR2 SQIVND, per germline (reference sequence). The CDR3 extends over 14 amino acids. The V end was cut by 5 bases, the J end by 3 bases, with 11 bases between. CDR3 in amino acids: CASSVEGANQPQHF. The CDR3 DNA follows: TGTGCCAGTAGTGTCGAGGGAGCCAATCAGCCCCAGCATTTT.

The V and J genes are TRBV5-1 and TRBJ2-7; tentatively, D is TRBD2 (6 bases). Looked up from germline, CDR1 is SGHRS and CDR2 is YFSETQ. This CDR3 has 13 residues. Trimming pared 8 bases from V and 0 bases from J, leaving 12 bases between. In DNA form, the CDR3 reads TGCGCCAGGGGTGGGGGGAGCTCCTACGAGCAGTACTTC. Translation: CARGGGSSYEQYF.

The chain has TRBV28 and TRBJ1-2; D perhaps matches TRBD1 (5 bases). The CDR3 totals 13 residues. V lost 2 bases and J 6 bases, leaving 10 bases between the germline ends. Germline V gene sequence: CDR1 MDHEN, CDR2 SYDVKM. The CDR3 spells CASSLEGEDGYTF. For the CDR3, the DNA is TGTGCCAGCAGTTTAGAAGGGGAGGATGGCTACACCTTC.

Written as DNA, the CDR3 is TGTGCCAGCTCACCACCGTCTAGCAGGAACAATGAGCAGTTCTTC. Translated: CASSPPSSRNNEQFF. This rearrangement joins TRBV18 to TRBJ2-1, with a possible D match to TRBD2 (5 bases). V lost 0 bases, J lost 5 bases, and 11 bases lay in between. Germline V gives CDR1 KGHSH, CDR2 LQKENI. CDR3 length: 15 residues.

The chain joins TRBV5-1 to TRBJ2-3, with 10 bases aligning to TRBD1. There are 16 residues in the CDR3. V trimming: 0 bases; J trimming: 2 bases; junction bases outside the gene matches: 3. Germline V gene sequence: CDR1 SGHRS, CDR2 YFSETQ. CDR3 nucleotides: TGCGCCAGCAGCTTGGTGGGACAGGGGCTCACAGATACGCAGTATTTT. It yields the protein CASSLVGQGLTDTQYF. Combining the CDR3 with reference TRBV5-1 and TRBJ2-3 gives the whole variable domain KAGVTQTPRYLIKTRGQQVTLSCSPISGHRSVSWYQQTPGQGLQFLFEYFSETQRNKGNFPGRFSGRQFSNSRSEMNVSTLELGDSALYLCASSLVGQGLTDTQYFGPGTRLTVL.

CDR3: CASSLVVKWERGNEQFF. In DNA form, the CDR3 reads TGTGCCAGCAGCTTGGTGGTTAAATGGGAGCGGGGTAATGAGCAGTTCTTC. The chain employs TRBV5-6 and TRBJ2-1; 7 bases align to TRBD2. The V and J ends lost 0 bases and 7 bases, in that order; junction bases with no gene match: 13. CDR3 length: 17 residues. CDR1 is SGHDT, CDR2 YYEEEE, per germline. The full variable domain, with the rest looked up from reference TRBV5-6 and TRBJ2-1, is DAGVTQSPTHLIKTRGQQVTLRCSPKSGHDTVSWYQQALGQGPQFIFQYYEEEERQRGNFPDRFSGHQFPNYSSELNVNALLLGDSALYLCASSLVVKWERGNEQFFGPGTRLTVL.

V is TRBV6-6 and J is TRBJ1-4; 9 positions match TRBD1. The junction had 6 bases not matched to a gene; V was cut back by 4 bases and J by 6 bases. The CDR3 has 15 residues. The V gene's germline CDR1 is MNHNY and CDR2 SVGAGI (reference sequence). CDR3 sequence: CASSSLQGAYEKLFF. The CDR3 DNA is TGTGCCAGCAGTTCTCTACAGGGGGCGTATGAAAAACTGTTTTTT.

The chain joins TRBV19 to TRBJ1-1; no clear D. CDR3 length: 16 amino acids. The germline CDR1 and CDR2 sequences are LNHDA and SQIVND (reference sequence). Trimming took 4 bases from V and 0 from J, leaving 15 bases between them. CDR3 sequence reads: CASSTEGRNMNTEAFF. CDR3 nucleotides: TGTGCCAGTAGTACAGAAGGACGGAACATGAACACTGAAGCTTTCTTT.

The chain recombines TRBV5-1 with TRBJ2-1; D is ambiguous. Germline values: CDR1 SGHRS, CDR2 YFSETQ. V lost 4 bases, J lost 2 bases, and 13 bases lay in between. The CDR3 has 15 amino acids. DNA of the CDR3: TGCGCCAGCAGCCCGAGCCCGGGCCCCTACAATGAGCAGTTCTTC. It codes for CASSPSPGPYNEQFF.

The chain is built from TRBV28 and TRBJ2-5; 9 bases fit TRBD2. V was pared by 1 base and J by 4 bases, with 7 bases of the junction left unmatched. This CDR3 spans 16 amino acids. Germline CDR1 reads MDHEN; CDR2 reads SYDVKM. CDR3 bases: TGTGCCAGCAGTTTATTCCAGCGGGAGGTTTTAGAGACCCAGTACTTC. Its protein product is CASSLFQREVLETQYF.

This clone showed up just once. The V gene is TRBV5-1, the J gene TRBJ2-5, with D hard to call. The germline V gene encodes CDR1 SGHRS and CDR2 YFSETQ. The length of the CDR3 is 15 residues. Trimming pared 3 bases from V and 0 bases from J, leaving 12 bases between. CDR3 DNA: TGCGCCAGCAGCTCTACACCGGAGTACCAAGAGACCCAGTACTTC. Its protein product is CASSSTPEYQETQYF. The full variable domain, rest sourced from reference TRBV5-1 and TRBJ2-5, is KAGVTQTPRYLIKTRGQQVTLSCSPISGHRSVSWYQQTPGQGLQFLFEYFSETQRNKGNFPGRFSGRQFSNSRSEMNVSTLELGDSALYLCASSSTPEYQETQYFGPGTRLLVL.

The CDR3 reads CASSILAGGPRETQYF. CDR3 nucleotides: TGTGCCAGTAGTATACTAGCGGGGGGGCCACGGGAGACCCAGTACTTC. The chain uses TRBV19 and TRBJ2-5, with 12 bases fitting TRBD2. In germline, CDR1 is LNHDA, CDR2 SQIVND (reference sequence). Trimming cost V 2 bases and J 5 bases; bases outside gene matches: 6. This CDR3 is 16 amino acids long.

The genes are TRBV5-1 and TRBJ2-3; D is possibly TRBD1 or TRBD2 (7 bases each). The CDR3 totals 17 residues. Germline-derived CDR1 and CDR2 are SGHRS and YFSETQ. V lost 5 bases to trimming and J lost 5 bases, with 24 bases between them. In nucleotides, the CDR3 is TGCGCCAGCAGGTTCCTCCCGGGGCAGGGGGGGATAGATACGCAGTATTTT. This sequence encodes CASRFLPGQGGIDTQYF. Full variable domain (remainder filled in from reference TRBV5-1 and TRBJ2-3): KAGVTQTPRYLIKTRGQQVTLSCSPISGHRSVSWYQQTPGQGLQFLFEYFSETQRNKGNFPGRFSGRQFSNSRSEMNVSTLELGDSALYLCASRFLPGQGGIDTQYFGPGTRLTVL.

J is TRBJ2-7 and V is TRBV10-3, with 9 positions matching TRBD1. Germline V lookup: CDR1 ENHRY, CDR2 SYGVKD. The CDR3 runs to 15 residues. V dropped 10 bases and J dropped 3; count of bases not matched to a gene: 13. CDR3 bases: TGTGCCACCCGTTCCCCGGGACAGGGTTACTACGAGCAGTACTTC. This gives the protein CATRSPGQGYYEQYF.

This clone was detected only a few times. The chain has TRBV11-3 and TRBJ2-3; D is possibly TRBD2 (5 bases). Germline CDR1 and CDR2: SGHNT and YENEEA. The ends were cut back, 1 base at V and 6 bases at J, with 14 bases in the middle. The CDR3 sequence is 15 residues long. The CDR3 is CASSLAGIDGDTQYF. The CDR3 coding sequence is TGTGCCAGCAGCTTAGCCGGGATCGACGGGGATACGCAGTATTTT.